This T cell receptor beta chain was profiled in a study of cytotoxic CD8 clonotypes in ibrutinib-treated CLL. General study results and limits: Whereas clonality rose at ibrutinib response, it declined toward baseline at progression.

For TCR beta libraries, around 1.8 micrograms of genomic DNA were obtained from cryopreserved PBMCs. V was trimmed by 3 bases and J by 5 bases, leaving 10 bases between them. CDR3 length: 13 amino acids. In germline, CDR1 is LNHDA, CDR2 SQIVND (reference sequence). Sequencing used immunoSEQ multiplex PCR; TCRdb keeps in-frame clones, though not all of them. This table has roughly 180,000 clones, roughly four fifths appearing once. As concerns this clone: The antigen is not known.

This clonotype was sampled from a human donor with chronic lymphocytic leukemia. V gene TRBV19 combines with J gene TRBJ1-1; D not resolved. Sample: PBMCs, taken after 24 months of ibrutinib treatment. DNA of the CDR3: TGTGCCAGTAGTATTCCTTCCGGGACTGAAGCTTTCTTT. Protein product: CASSIPSGTEAFF.